The text below deals with one T cell receptor beta chain. Its antigen is currently not known. No much larger clonotype is one base removed from it; base qualities were not supplied. The germline ends are 10 bases apart after V is trimmed by 3 bases and J by 2 bases. The germline V gene (reference sequence) sets CDR1 to MNHEY and CDR2 to SMNVEV. The CDR3 covers 14 residues, taking in both the cysteine and the phenylalanine. The retained sequence is limited to the CDR3, 42 bases, with the frame set at the first base. These data are taken from a study of memory CD4+ T cells and cytomegalovirus serostatus (dated by TCRdb to between 2018 and 2020). For context, the study as a whole: The cohort included approximately 35 healthy adults from Belgium, of whom 9 were CMV seropositive and roughly 25 were CMV seronegative. CD4+ memory TCRbeta repertoires of a Belgian cohort with known cytomegalovirus serostatus were sequenced in order to replicate a published TCR-based CMV serostatus classifier. Study-level results and caveats: Unlike the original study, which covered naive and memory CD4+ and CD8+ populations, the Belgian study sequenced only CD4+CD45RO+ memory cells. On the Belgian cohort, the classifier based on the original framework reached a median bootstrapped AUC of about 0.96, with a 95% CI of 0.76-1.00. For predicting CMV serostatus, the median bootstrapped AUC was 0.95 using the original framework and approximately 0.91 using a US-trained random forest. Among the 150 or so previously reported CMV-associated TCRbeta sequences, some 70 showed up in the CD4+ memory repertoires, with each one found in between one and five individuals. Results were interpreted as suggesting that the CMV-associated TCR signature is largely present in the CD4+ memory repertoire.

Genomic DNA was extracted from sorted cells with the Quick-DNA Microprep Kit. Amplification of TCRbeta DNA was done with the immunoSEQ hsTCRbeta kit, following the protocol from the manufacturer. An Illumina MiSeq instrument was used to sequence the TCRbeta libraries. The authors processed their data as follows. Following removal of out-of-frame sequences, around 2.4 million distinct TCRbeta sequences were retained, with an average of roughly 67,000 per individual. Two values were used to score each individual: the count of about 160 previously reported CMV-associated TCRbeta sequences and the total count of productive distinct TCRbeta sequences. A beta-binomial model was reimplemented in Python, and scikit-learn random forests with default parameters were trained on US cohort data. Classifier performance on the Belgian cohort was reported as the median AUC with percentile confidence intervals calculated over 10,000 bootstrap iterations. TCRdb carries this immuneACCESS record with in-frame sequences only. Its versions omit some clonotypes, under half of them owing to an unresolved V gene in the studies checked, with the rest unexplained. V, J and clone size were drawn from that table, and D and trimming were deduced from the DNA. Counted in this sample were tens of thousands of clones; approximately 81% of them appeared once. The ten largest clones add up to roughly 1.1% of the sample.

Single viable CD3+CD4+CD8-CD45RO+ cells were sorted as memory CD4+ T cells on a FACSAria II. CMV serostatus was determined using a Roche Elecsys assay that detects serum IgG against CMV pp150, pp28, p38 and p52. Once the samples were thawed, total CD4+ T cells were enriched through positive selection using CD4 magnetic microbeads. The samples came from a separate study whose specific focus was interrogating the CD4+ T cell memory repertoire. Peripheral blood mononuclear cells were isolated and cryopreserved according to standard operating procedures, and serum was kept at -80 degrees C. The staining relied on CD3-PerCP (BW264/56), CD4-APC (RPA-T4), CD45RO-PE (UCHT1) and CD8-Pacific Orange (3B5) antibodies, and Sytox blue was used to exclude non-viable cells.

Sequencing used memory CD4+ T cells from blood. The sequence came from an adult in good health and CMV-seronegative. The chain uses TRBV27 and TRBJ1-1, with no confidently assigned D gene. The sequence in DNA is TGTGCCAGCAGTTTTAGGGCACAAAACACTGAAGCTTTCTTT. Its amino acids are CASSFRAQNTEAFF.